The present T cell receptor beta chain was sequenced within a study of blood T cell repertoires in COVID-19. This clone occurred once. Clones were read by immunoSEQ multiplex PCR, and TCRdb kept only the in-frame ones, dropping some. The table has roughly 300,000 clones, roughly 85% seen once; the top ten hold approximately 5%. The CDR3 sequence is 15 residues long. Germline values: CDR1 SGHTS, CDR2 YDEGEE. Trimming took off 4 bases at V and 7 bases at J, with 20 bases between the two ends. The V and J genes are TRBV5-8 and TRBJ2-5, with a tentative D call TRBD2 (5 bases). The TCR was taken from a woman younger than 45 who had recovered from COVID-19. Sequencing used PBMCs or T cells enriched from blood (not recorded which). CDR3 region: CASSLPAGRRGTQYF. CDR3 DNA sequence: TGTGCCAGCAGCCTGCCTGCGGGCAGACGGGGGACCCAGTACTTC.